The next 26 T cell receptor beta chains were all read from a single sample in a study of cytomegalovirus exposure and HLA in healthy donors. Only in-frame clones appear in the TCRdb table, and some are missing; sequencing was by immunoSEQ multiplex PCR. The data show 250,000 to 300,000 clones, 80% to 90% seen once. The sequenced material came from PBMCs. The receptor source for this set is a woman under 30 in good health and CMV-seronegative.

The chain joins TRBV16 to TRBJ1-2, with 8 positions matching TRBD1. The CDR3 runs 13 residues. Looked up from germline, CDR1 is KGHSY and CDR2 is FQNENV. The ends lost 5 bases at V and 4 bases at J; junction bases unmatched: 3. As DNA, the CDR3 is TGTGCCAGCAGCTACGACAGGGGCTATGGCTACACCTTC. Translating it yields CASSYDRGYGYTF.

CDR3 DNA sequence: TGTGCCAGCAGTGTGACCCTTCAACAGGGTATTACGTCCGAGCAGTACTTC. It encodes CASSVTLQQGITSEQYF. V usage is TRBV6-4 and J usage is TRBJ2-7, with a weak D call TRBD1 (6 bases). V lost 4 bases and J 6 bases, leaving 25 bases between the germline ends. CDR3 length equals 17 residues. CDR1 MRHNA and CDR2 SNTAGT come from the germline V gene.

This clone was counted once. CDR3 in amino acids: CASGTPNQPQHF. Written as DNA, the CDR3 is TGTGCCAGCGGGACACCCAATCAGCCCCAGCATTTT. The rearrangement links TRBV6-5 to TRBJ1-5; maybe TRBD1 (6 bases). This CDR3 is built from 12 residues. From germline, CDR1 is MNHEY and CDR2 SVGAGI. V was clipped by 8 bases and J by 3 bases, with 8 bases between them.

The CDR3 region is CASSVEANYGYTF. As DNA, the CDR3 is TGTGCCAGCAGTGTTGAAGCAAACTATGGCTACACCTTC. The rearrangement joins TRBV6-1 to TRBJ1-2; no clear D. Looked up from germline, CDR1 is MNHNS and CDR2 is SASEGT. Deletions cut 4 bases from V and 2 bases from J, with 8 bases between. The CDR3 totals 13 residues.

The CDR3 region is CASSYLDRDLNTEAFF. For the CDR3, the DNA is TGTGCCAGCAGCTATCTGGACAGGGACCTGAACACTGAAGCTTTCTTT. The rearrangement links TRBV5-6 to TRBJ1-1, with 8 bases matching TRBD1. The CDR3 runs to 16 residues. Germline trimming cut 3 bases from V and 0 bases from J; bases unmatched to any gene: 7. From germline, CDR1 is SGHDT and CDR2 YYEEEE.

The rearrangement uses TRBV27 and TRBJ1-1, with a weak D call TRBD1 (5 bases). Germline CDR1 is MNHEY and CDR2 is SMNVEV (reference sequence). CDR3 size: 15 residues. V dropped 1 base and J dropped 3 bases, with 12 bases sitting between them. CDR3 coding DNA: TGTGCCAGCAGTTTATTAGGGGCGGAAGACACTGAAGCTTTCTTT. Its translation is CASSLLGAEDTEAFF.

V is TRBV7-8 and J is TRBJ2-3; 9 bases agree with TRBD2. Per germline, CDR1 SGHVS and CDR2 FQNEAQ. This CDR3 has 17 residues. The V gene end was trimmed by 5 bases and the J gene end by 6 bases; junction bases not matched to a gene: 15. For the CDR3, the DNA is TGTGCCAGCAGCACACGGCGGGGCGGGGGGGCAACGGATACGCAGTATTTT. Encoded protein: CASSTRRGGGATDTQYF. The variable domain in full, with the rest retrieved from reference TRBV7-8 and TRBJ2-3, is GAGVSQSPRYKVAKRGQDVALRCDPISGHVSLFWYQQALGQGPEFLTYFQNEAQLDKSGLPSDRFFAERPEGSVSTLKIQRTQQEDSAVYLCASSTRRGGGATDTQYFGPGTRLTVL.

The chain recombines TRBV30 with TRBJ1-2; D is perhaps TRBD1 (5 bases). The CDR3 runs to 13 residues. Trimming removed 2 bases at V and 2 bases at J, with 9 bases between. Germline V CDR1 and CDR2: GTSNPN, SVGIG (reference sequence). CDR3 coding DNA: TGTGCCTGGAGTAGGGCAGGGAACTATGGCTACACCTTC. Its protein product is CAWSRAGNYGYTF.

The CDR3 sequence: CASSLVRGPEKLFF. CDR3 DNA sequence: TGTGCCAGCAGCTTAGTCAGGGGGCCGGAAAAACTGTTTTTT. The rearrangement links TRBV7-6 to TRBJ1-4; 8 nucleotides align to TRBD1. With V trimmed by 1 base and J by 8 bases, 3 bases remained unmatched. The CDR3 runs 14 residues. Germline assignment: CDR1 SGHVS and CDR2 FNYEAQ. The full variable domain, completed using reference TRBV7-6 and TRBJ1-4, is GAGVSQSPRYKVTKRGQDVALRCDPISGHVSLYWYRQALGQGPEFLTYFNYEAQQDKSGLPNDRFSAERPEGSISTLTIQRTEQRDSAMYRCASSLVRGPEKLFFGSGTQLSVL.

The genes are TRBV23-1 and TRBJ1-1, with 12 bases matching TRBD1. TRBV23-1 belongs to the ORF category, with a function that is uncertain. V lost 8 bases and J lost 3; bases outside the gene matches: 16. This CDR3 region has 18 residues. CDR3 sequence: CASHQGDRGHTVDTEAFF. The CDR3, as DNA: TGCGCCAGCCACCAGGGGGACAGGGGGCATACGGTGGACACTGAAGCTTTCTTT.

The chain has TRBV5-1 and TRBJ2-3, with D maybe TRBD2 (5 bases). CDR3 length: 18 residues. In germline, CDR1 is SGHRS, CDR2 YFSETQ. V lost 4 bases and J 5 bases, leaving 26 bases between the germline ends. The CDR3 nucleotides read TGCGCCAGCAGCCTAGAACGGGGAGACCTCCTGTTCCGAGATACGCAGTATTTT. This gives the protein CASSLERGDLLFRDTQYF.

The chain employs TRBV5-1 and TRBJ2-7; TRBD2 is a possible D gene (5 bases). The V gene's germline CDR1 is SGHRS and CDR2 YFSETQ. V was shortened by 2 bases and J by 6 bases, with 18 bases between the two germline ends. This CDR3 region has 15 residues. CDR3 sequence reads: CASSFGTGSLSEQYF. As DNA, the CDR3 is TGCGCCAGCAGCTTCGGTACGGGAAGCCTGAGCGAGCAGTACTTC. Full variable domain (rest looked up from reference TRBV5-1 and TRBJ2-7): KAGVTQTPRYLIKTRGQQVTLSCSPISGHRSVSWYQQTPGQGLQFLFEYFSETQRNKGNFPGRFSGRQFSNSRSEMNVSTLELGDSALYLCASSFGTGSLSEQYFGPGTRLTVT.

The chain links TRBV5-1 to TRBJ1-2, with 8 bases that match TRBD1. The length of the CDR3 is 17 residues. Germline CDR1 SGHRS, CDR2 YFSETQ. V gave up 3 bases and J gave up 5 bases; unmatched junction bases: 15. The chain's CDR3 is CASSWRRQGTPFYGYTF. CDR3 coding DNA: TGCGCCAGCAGCTGGCGGAGACAGGGGACCCCCTTTTATGGCTACACCTTC.

The CDR3 DNA reads TGTGCCAGTAGTATAGACCGGGGAGGCCCGGGAGGCTACACCTTC. Translating gives CASSIDRGGPGGYTF. This chain links TRBV19 with TRBJ1-2; no clear D. Germline V gene lookup returns CDR1 LNHDA and CDR2 SQIVND (reference sequence). Trimming removed 0 bases at V and 8 bases at J, with 16 bases between. This CDR3 has 15 amino acids.

The chain carries TRBV9 and TRBJ1-3, with a tentative D call TRBD1 (6 bases). CDR3 size: 21 residues. Germline CDR1 and CDR2: SGDLS and YYNGEE. Trimming stripped 2 bases from V and 0 bases from J, with 27 bases between. This CDR3 reads CASSVRMTPHLQGDSGNTIYF. CDR3 sequence (DNA): TGTGCCAGCAGCGTTCGTATGACCCCCCACTTACAGGGAGACTCTGGAAACACCATATATTTT.

The rearrangement uses TRBV27 and TRBJ2-5; 10 nucleotides align to TRBD1. The ends lost 4 bases at V and 4 bases at J; junction bases unmatched: 9. CDR3 size: 16 residues. The germline CDR1 and CDR2 sequences are MNHEY and SMNVEV (reference sequence). CDR3 coding DNA: TGTGCCAGCAGTTCACCCCGGGACAGGGGACCAGAGACCCAGTACTTC. The encoded protein is CASSSPRDRGPETQYF.

The chain uses TRBV28 and TRBJ1-3, with 10 nucleotides matching TRBD1. The CDR3 runs 15 residues. Germline CDR1 and CDR2: MDHEN and SYDVKM. Trimming cost V 6 bases and J 3 bases; bases outside gene matches: 5. The chain's CDR3 is CASSLTGGDGNTIYF. DNA of the CDR3: TGTGCCAGCAGCCTGACAGGGGGCGATGGAAACACCATATATTTT.

This chain connects TRBV7-9 to TRBJ1-1, with 9 bases lining up with TRBD1. V was clipped by 10 bases and J by 1 base; unmatched bases: 7. The germline V gene has CDR1 SEHNR and CDR2 FQNEAQ (reference sequence). This CDR3 region has 14 residues. In DNA, the CDR3 is TGTGCCACTGATCCGGGACAGGGGAACACTGAAGCTTTCTTT. Translated: CATDPGQGNTEAFF.

There are a few counts of this clone. The rearrangement uses TRBV7-2 and TRBJ2-1; 11 positions agree with TRBD2. Germline-derived CDR1 and CDR2 are SGHTA and FQGNSA. The junction had 8 bases not matched to a gene; V was cut back by 1 base and J by 9 bases. The CDR3 is 16 amino acids. CDR3 nucleotides: TGTGCCAGCAGCTTAGGAGTACTAGCGGGGGTTGTTGAGCAGTTCTTC. Translating gives CASSLGVLAGVVEQFF.

The chain carries TRBV5-1 and TRBJ2-1; 7 nucleotides agree with TRBD2. The V segment lost 3 bases and the J segment 8 bases; nucleotides outside the gene matches: 11. Germline CDR1 reads SGHRS; CDR2 reads YFSETQ. This CDR3 is built from 15 residues. Here the CDR3 DNA reads TGCGCCAGCAGCTCGACTAGCAGATGGCCGGATGAGCAGTTCTTC. The encoded protein is CASSSTSRWPDEQFF.

The rearrangement uses TRBV13 and TRBJ2-7, with D unresolved. In germline, CDR1 is PRHDT, CDR2 FYEKMQ (reference sequence). The CDR3 is made up of 13 amino acids. V lost 3 bases to trimming and J lost 1 base, with 7 bases between them. For the CDR3, the DNA is TGTGCCAGCAGCTTTTTCGGTTCCTACGAGCAGTACTTC. This codes for CASSFFGSYEQYF.

This chain joins TRBV10-3 and TRBJ2-1; 12 bases map to TRBD2. CDR1 and CDR2 from the germline V gene are ENHRY and SYGVKD. This CDR3 has 15 residues. After removal of 7 bases from V and 3 bases from J, the junction contained 4 bases not matched to a gene. This CDR3 is CAITPSGGDYNEQFF. Here the CDR3 DNA reads TGTGCCATCACTCCTAGCGGGGGGGACTACAATGAGCAGTTCTTC.

V is TRBV30 and J is TRBJ2-4; 9 nucleotides agree with TRBD2. Germline trimming cut 5 bases from V and 5 bases from J; bases unmatched to any gene: 7. This CDR3 region has 14 residues. The V gene's germline CDR1 is GTSNPN and CDR2 SVGIG (reference sequence). This CDR3 is CAWGSGSSENIQYF. The CDR3 DNA follows: TGTGCCTGGGGTAGCGGGAGCTCGGAAAACATTCAGTACTTC.

The chain uses TRBV7-6 and TRBJ1-6; D remains unclear. V gave up 2 bases and J gave up 6 bases, with 8 bases separating them. From germline, CDR1 is SGHVS and CDR2 FNYEAQ. CDR3 length equals 14 residues. CDR3 sequence: CASSLSRSNSPLHF. CDR3 DNA: TGTGCCAGCAGCTTATCACGGTCTAATTCACCCCTCCACTTT.

A note on this clone: A junction boundary mismatches the germline segment, possibly from a read error. The V gene is TRBV2, the J gene TRBJ1-2; 7 nucleotides line up with TRBD1. Germline V gene sequence: CDR1 SNHLY, CDR2 FYNNEI. The CDR3 length is 12 residues. The CDR3 here is CASREGGSGYTF. CDR3 nucleotide sequence: TGTGCCAGCAGGGAAGGGGGCTCTGGCTACACCTTC.

The rearrangement joins TRBV18 to TRBJ1-1; 8 bases are a match to TRBD1. The CDR3 consists of 13 residues. V lost 6 bases, J lost 4 bases, and 4 bases stayed unmatched. Looked up from germline, CDR1 is KGHSH and CDR2 is LQKENI. CDR3 sequence reads: CASSLGQGTEAFF. For the CDR3, the DNA is TGTGCCAGCTCTCTCGGACAGGGCACTGAAGCTTTCTTT.